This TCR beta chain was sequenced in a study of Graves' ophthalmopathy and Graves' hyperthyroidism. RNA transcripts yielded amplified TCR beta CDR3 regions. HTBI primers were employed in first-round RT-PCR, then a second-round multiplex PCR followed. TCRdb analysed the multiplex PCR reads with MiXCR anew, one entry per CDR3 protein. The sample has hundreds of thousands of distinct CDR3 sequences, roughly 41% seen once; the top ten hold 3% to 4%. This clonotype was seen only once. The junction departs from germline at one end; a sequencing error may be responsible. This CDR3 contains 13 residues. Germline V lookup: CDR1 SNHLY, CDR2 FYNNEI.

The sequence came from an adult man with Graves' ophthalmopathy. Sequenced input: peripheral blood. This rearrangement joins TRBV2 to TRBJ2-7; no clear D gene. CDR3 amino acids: CASSVGSPYKQYF. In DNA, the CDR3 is TGTGCCAGCAGTGTCGGCTCCCCCTACAAGCAGTACTTC.